One T cell receptor (beta chain) is described in this entry. Its specificity is unknown. This sample is drawn from a study of T cells in Graves' hyperthyroidism and ophthalmopathy. Study-wide points: Classification by a 13 V-J model distinguished ophthalmopathy from stable hyperthyroidism. Most clonotypes expanded in the thyroid (above 0.001) were also present in blood.

The V gene lost 3 bases and the J gene lost 4 bases, with 13 bases spanning the gap. CDR1 is DFQATT, CDR2 SNEGSKA, per germline (reference sequence). The CDR3 covers 14 residues. The investigators amplified TCR beta CDR3 regions from RNA transcripts. A set of HTBI primers served as the primers for a first-round RT-PCR of the TCR CDR3. TCRdb passed the multiplex PCR reads through MiXCR, listing each CDR3 protein once. The table shows 530,000 or so distinct CDR3 sequences, with about a sixth occurring only once. Each person with ophthalmopathy scored at least 3 on the Clinical Activity Score, reached NOSPECS grade 4 or higher, and had been ill under 3 months. Around 10 ml fresh peripheral blood yielded the PBMCs.

The chain combines TRBV20-1 with TRBJ1-5; a weak D match, TRBD1 (6 bases). Sequences were obtained from blood. This sequence was found in a young woman with Graves' ophthalmopathy. CDR3 nucleotide sequence: TGCAGTGCTAGCGGGGGTAGGGGGAATCAGCCCCAGCATTTT. This encodes CSASGGRGNQPQHF.